The 21 T cell receptor beta chains below come from one sample, sequenced in a study of T-cell reconstitution after alpha-beta-depleted transplantation in children (dated by TCRdb to the mid-2010s). Library prep was done by PCR. These reads were obtained on an Illumina HiSeq 2500. TCR libraries were prepared with molecular barcoding, using unique molecular identifiers to normalize TCRbeta repertoire quantification. TCRdb reanalyzed the raw reads on its own, using fastp at Q25 for trimming and MiXCR for clone calling, and kept in-frame beta chains. Every CDR3 protein is listed once, alongside the most common genes and DNA of its rows. The sample includes 450,000 to 500,000 distinct CDR3 sequences, with about 12% observed a single time. Approximately 5.4% of the sample is held by the ten biggest clonotypes. The sample here was PBMCs from the stem cell graft donor, taken from the stem cell graft. These receptors were collected from a human donor who donated a stem cell graft to a child with combined immunodeficiency.

The chain is built from TRBV12-3 or TRBV12-4 and TRBJ2-1, with unresolved D. V lost 3 bases and J 2 bases, leaving 14 bases between the germline ends. This CDR3 has 16 residues. CDR3 in DNA: TGTGCCAGCAGTTTTTTGATTTCGCAGCCCTACAATGAGCAGTTCTTC. It is translated as CASSFLISQPYNEQFF.

The chain has TRBV19 and TRBJ2-7, with D perhaps TRBD1 (6 bases). V gave up 3 bases and J gave up 0 bases, with 12 bases separating them. CDR3 length: 15 residues. The V gene's germline CDR1 is LNHDA and CDR2 SQIVND (reference sequence). This CDR3 reads CASSMGWTASYEQYF. As DNA, the CDR3 is TGTGCCAGTAGTATGGGATGGACAGCCTCCTACGAGCAGTACTTC.

This clonotype was detected a few times. The chain carries TRBV6-6 and TRBJ2-1; D not resolved. The CDR3 length is 12 residues. Trimming left V 8 bases short and J 0 bases short, with 5 bases between. CDR1 MNHNY and CDR2 SVGAGI come from the germline V gene (reference sequence). The CDR3 protein is CASESSYNEQFF. DNA for the CDR3: TGTGCCAGCGAGAGCTCCTACAATGAGCAGTTCTTC.

This rearrangement joins TRBV7-3 to TRBJ1-5, with 7 bases identical to TRBD1. The germline V gene has CDR1 SGHTA and CDR2 FQGTGA. The CDR3 loop spans 17 amino acids. V was pared by 5 bases and J by 0 bases, with 10 bases of the junction left unmatched. CDR3: CASSDMTGSYSNQPQHF. CDR3 bases: TGTGCCAGCAGCGACATGACAGGGAGCTATAGCAATCAGCCCCAGCATTTT.

This clonotype has a count of ten or more. The J gene is TRBJ2-7, the V gene TRBV20-1; D remains ambiguous. Trimming cost V 5 bases and J 7 bases, with 18 bases left between them. The CDR3 runs 13 residues. Germline V gene lookup returns CDR1 DFQATT and CDR2 SNEGSKA (reference sequence). CDR3 sequence reads: CSADPITGHEQYF. The DNA of the CDR3 is TGCAGTGCTGATCCCATTACGGGCCATGAGCAGTACTTC.

As concerns this clonotype: A much larger clone lies one base from this, so it may be a read error. The gene calls are TRBV12-3 or TRBV12-4 and TRBJ1-2; D gene unclear. The CDR3 runs to 12 residues. V was cut by 5 bases and J by 7 bases, with 11 bases left in between. The CDR3 nucleotides read TGTGCCAGCAGTCAAGAACTGGTTGGCTACACCTTC. This translates into CASSQELVGYTF.

This clonotype was seen only a few times. This chain uses TRBV11-2 with TRBJ2-7; TRBD2 matches at 14 bases. The V gene's germline CDR1 is SGHAT and CDR2 FQNNGV. The CDR3 consists of 19 residues. With 0 bases clipped from V and 4 bases from J, the junction kept 11 bases outside the gene matches. CDR3 sequence (DNA): TGTGCCAGCAGCTTAGATCGACAGGGACGGACTAGCGGGAGGTACGAGCAGTACTTC. This codes for CASSLDRQGRTSGRYEQYF.

The rearrangement joins TRBV7-3 to TRBJ2-2; a possible D gene is TRBD1 (6 bases). The germline CDR1 and CDR2 sequences are SGHTA and FQGTGA. CDR3 length equals 15 residues. Trimming left V 6 bases short and J 0 bases short, with 11 bases between. The CDR3 sequence is CASRKDSANTGELFF. CDR3 nucleotides: TGTGCCAGCAGGAAGGACAGTGCGAACACCGGGGAGCTGTTTTTT.

In this sample, this clonotype turned up a few times. The chain combines TRBV27 with TRBJ2-5; unclear D gene. The length of the CDR3 is 14 residues. Germline CDR1 reads MNHEY; CDR2 reads SMNVEV (reference sequence). V shed 0 bases and J shed 5 bases, with 10 bases lying between them. The CDR3 protein is CASSLSPGFETQYF. CDR3 bases: TGTGCCAGCAGTTTATCGCCCGGGTTTGAGACCCAGTACTTC.

This chain uses TRBV18 with TRBJ2-3, with no clear D. This CDR3 is 14 amino acids long. Germline CDR1 and CDR2: KGHSH and LQKENI. V dropped 1 base and J dropped 4 bases, with 9 bases sitting between them. The CDR3 DNA reads TGTGCCAGCTCACCACTCAGTAGGGCAGATACGCAGTATTTT. It encodes CASSPLSRADTQYF.

The V call is TRBV5-1, the J call TRBJ2-7; 13 nucleotides agree with TRBD2. The germline CDR1 and CDR2 sequences are SGHRS and YFSETQ. V dropped 4 bases and J dropped 4; count of bases not matched to a gene: 5. CDR3 length equals 15 residues. This CDR3 reads CASSGGLAGSYEQYF. Here the CDR3 DNA reads TGCGCCAGCAGCGGGGGACTAGCGGGAAGTTACGAGCAGTACTTC.

This clonotype showed up just a few times. The CDR3 loop is CASSPRPRLGQETQYF. The CDR3, as DNA: TGTGCCAGCAGCCCCCGACCCAGACTAGGCCAAGAGACCCAGTACTTC. V usage is TRBV9 and J usage is TRBJ2-5, with D possibly matching TRBD2 (6 bases). This CDR3 is built from 16 residues. CDR1 and CDR2 (germline): SGDLS, YYNGEE. The V and J ends lost 4 bases and 1 base respectively, with 17 bases between them. Drawing the rest from reference TRBV9 and TRBJ2-5, the complete variable domain is DSGVTQTPKHLITATGQRVTLRCSPRSGDLSVYWYQQSLDQGLQFLIQYYNGEERAKGNILERFSAQQFPDLHSELNLSSLELGDSALYFCASSPRPRLGQETQYFGPGTRLLVL.

To note about this clonotype: Relative to the germline gene, one junction end is altered; a read error may explain this. The rearrangement links TRBV6-1 to TRBJ1-6; D possibly corresponds to TRBD1 (5 bases). Germline CDR1 is MNHNS and CDR2 is SASEGT. The CDR3 runs 14 residues. DNA of the CDR3: TGTGCCAGCACTGAACAGACTGGGACTACGTCCCTCCACTTT. It is translated as CASTEQTGTTSLHF.

This clonotype showed up many times. The chain joins TRBV12-3 or TRBV12-4 to TRBJ1-1; D is possibly TRBD1 (5 bases). There are 13 residues in the CDR3. Trimming removed 3 bases at V and 6 bases at J, with 11 bases between. The CDR3 sequence: CASSFTRDSEAFF. The CDR3 nucleotides read TGTGCCAGCAGTTTTACCAGGGACTCTGAAGCTTTCTTT.

This clonotype was seen ten or more times. The V call is TRBV16, the J call TRBJ2-5; weak D call: TRBD2 (6 bases). This CDR3 contains 14 residues. The ends were cut back, 4 bases at V and 3 bases at J, with 12 bases in the middle. Per germline, CDR1 KGHSY and CDR2 FQNENV. The CDR3 region has the DNA TGTGCCAGCAGCCCCCTCGGGGGTGAAGAGACCCAGTACTTC. Encoded protein: CASSPLGGEETQYF.

The sample holds a few counts of this clonotype. V is TRBV20-1 and J is TRBJ2-5; D tentatively fits TRBD1 or TRBD2 (5 bases each). This CDR3 has 15 residues. Germline CDR1 reads DFQATT; CDR2 reads SNEGSKA (reference sequence). Trimming removed 5 bases from V and 8 bases from J, with 24 bases in between. CDR3 amino acids: CSAVKPGTEIGTQYF. Here the CDR3 DNA reads TGCAGTGCTGTTAAACCCGGGACGGAGATAGGAACCCAGTACTTC.

This clonotype was picked up a small number of times. V is TRBV5-1 and J is TRBJ1-2; 8 bases align to TRBD1. The CDR3 is 14 amino acids. The V and J ends lost 3 bases and 6 bases, in that order; junction bases with no gene match: 7. Germline CDR1 is SGHRS and CDR2 is YFSETQ. For the CDR3, the DNA is TGCGCCAGCAGCTATGACAGGGGAAAGGATGGCTACACCTTC. Its translation is CASSYDRGKDGYTF.

This clonotype was recorded a few times. V is TRBV30 and J is TRBJ2-7, with no clear D. Between the trimmed V and J ends, which lost 1 base and 2 bases, there was a span of 9 bases. Germline assignment: CDR1 GTSNPN and CDR2 SVGIG (reference sequence). The CDR3 sequence is 13 residues long. CDR3 amino acids: CAWSGAPPYEQYF. The CDR3 DNA reads TGTGCCTGGAGTGGGGCCCCGCCCTACGAGCAGTACTTC.

The chain couples TRBV7-2 to TRBJ1-2; D possibly corresponds to TRBD1 (5 bases). V lost 5 bases and J 3 bases, leaving 16 bases between the germline ends. Per germline, CDR1 SGHTA and CDR2 FQGNSA. The CDR3 consists of 15 residues. The CDR3 sequence: CASSTGRGKDYGYTF. CDR3 DNA sequence: TGTGCCAGCAGCACGGGGCGGGGAAAGGACTATGGCTACACCTTC.

This clonotype was counted many times. The J gene is TRBJ1-1, the V gene TRBV5-6; tentative D call: TRBD1 (6 bases). Germline CDR1 reads SGHDT; CDR2 reads YYEEEE. CDR3 length equals 14 residues. Trimming removed 0 bases from V and 3 bases from J, with 9 bases in between. CDR3 bases: TGTGCCAGCAGCTTGGGGCCAGGGGACACTGAAGCTTTCTTT. It encodes CASSLGPGDTEAFF.

CDR3 bases: TGTGCCATCAATAAAAGGCGAAGAGGGACAGGGGGCTATCAGCCCCAGCATTTT. It translates to CAINKRRRGTGGYQPQHF. The V and J genes are TRBV27 and TRBJ1-5; TRBD1 matches 12 bases. This CDR3 contains 18 residues. With V trimmed by 10 bases and J by 5 bases, 18 bases remained unmatched. Germline V CDR1 and CDR2: MNHEY, SMNVEV (reference sequence).